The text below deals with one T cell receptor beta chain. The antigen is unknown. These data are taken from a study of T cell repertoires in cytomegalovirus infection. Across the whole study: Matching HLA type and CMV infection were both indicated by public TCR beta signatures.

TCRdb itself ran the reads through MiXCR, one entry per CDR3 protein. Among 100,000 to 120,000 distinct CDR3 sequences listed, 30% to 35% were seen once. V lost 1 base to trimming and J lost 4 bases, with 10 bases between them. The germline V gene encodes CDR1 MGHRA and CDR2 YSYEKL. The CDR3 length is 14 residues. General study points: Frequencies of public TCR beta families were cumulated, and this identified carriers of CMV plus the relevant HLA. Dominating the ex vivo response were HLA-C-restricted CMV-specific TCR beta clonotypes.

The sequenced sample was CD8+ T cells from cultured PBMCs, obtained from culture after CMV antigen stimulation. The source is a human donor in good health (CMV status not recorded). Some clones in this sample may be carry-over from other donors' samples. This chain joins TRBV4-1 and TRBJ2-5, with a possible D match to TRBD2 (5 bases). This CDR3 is CASSQGVGGETQYF. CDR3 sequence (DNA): TGCGCCAGCAGCCAAGGTGTCGGAGGAGAGACCCAGTACTTC.